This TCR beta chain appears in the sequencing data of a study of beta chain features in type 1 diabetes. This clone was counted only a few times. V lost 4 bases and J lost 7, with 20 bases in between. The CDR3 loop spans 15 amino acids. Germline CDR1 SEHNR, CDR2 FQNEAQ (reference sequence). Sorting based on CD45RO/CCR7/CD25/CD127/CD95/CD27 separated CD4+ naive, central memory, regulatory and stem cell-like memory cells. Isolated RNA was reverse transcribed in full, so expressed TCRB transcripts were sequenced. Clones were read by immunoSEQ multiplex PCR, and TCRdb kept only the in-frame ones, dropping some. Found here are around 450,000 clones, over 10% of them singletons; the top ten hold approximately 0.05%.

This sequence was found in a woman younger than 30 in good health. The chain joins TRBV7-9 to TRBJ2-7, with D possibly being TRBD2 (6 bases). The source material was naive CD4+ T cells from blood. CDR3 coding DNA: TGTGCCAGCAGCTATCGATCGACTAGGTCTGGTGAGCAGTACTTC. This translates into CASSYRSTRSGEQYF.